The clone carrying this T cell receptor (beta chain) was found a few times. These data are taken from a study of molecular identifiers for immune sequencing clone quantification. MiXCR, applied by TCRdb to the PCR reads, yields one record per CDR3 protein. The sample yields 75,000 to 95,000 distinct CDR3 sequences, approximately 23% seen once. Trimming removed 0 bases from V and 9 bases from J, with 13 bases in between. CDR1 and CDR2 (germline): SGHTS, YDEGEE. CDR3 size: 14 residues. The sample was naive CD8+ T cells from blood, with Jurkat cell RNA spiked in. The subset was: FACS-sorted CD8+CD4-CCR7+CD45RA+ naive T cells. The rearrangement joins TRBV5-8 to TRBJ2-1; D is unresolved. The receptor's source is a human donor in good health. Some libraries in this study had Jurkat cell RNA spiked in. The CDR3 DNA follows: TGTGCCAGCAGCTTGGTGGCCCGCACCACTGAGCAGTTCTTC. This codes for CASSLVARTTEQFF.